The sequence of this TCR beta chain was determined in a study of cytomegalovirus exposure and HLA in healthy donors. Study-level results: In an earlier analysis, in some 500 donors, most V segments appeared productive either ~87% or ~30% of the time.

The PCR contained 60 Vbeta and 13 Jbeta primers. Assay used: immunoSEQ multiplex PCR; TCRdb lists only in-frame clones, some missing. The repertoire consists of about 98,000 clones, with around 75% occurring once and the leading ten covering approximately 11%. The length of the CDR3 is 15 residues. Germline V gene sequence: CDR1 MNHNS, CDR2 SASEGT. Trimming left V 4 bases short and J 1 base short, with 11 bases between. A word on this clone: As yet, its antigen is unknown.

The sample comprised PBMCs. V is TRBV6-1 and J is TRBJ1-5; the D gene is possibly TRBD1 (5 bases). The TCR sequence derives from a man younger than 30 in good health and CMV-seropositive. The CDR3 reads CASSVGHLSNQPQHF. Written as DNA, the CDR3 is TGTGCCAGCAGTGTCGGACATTTGAGCAATCAGCCCCAGCATTTT.